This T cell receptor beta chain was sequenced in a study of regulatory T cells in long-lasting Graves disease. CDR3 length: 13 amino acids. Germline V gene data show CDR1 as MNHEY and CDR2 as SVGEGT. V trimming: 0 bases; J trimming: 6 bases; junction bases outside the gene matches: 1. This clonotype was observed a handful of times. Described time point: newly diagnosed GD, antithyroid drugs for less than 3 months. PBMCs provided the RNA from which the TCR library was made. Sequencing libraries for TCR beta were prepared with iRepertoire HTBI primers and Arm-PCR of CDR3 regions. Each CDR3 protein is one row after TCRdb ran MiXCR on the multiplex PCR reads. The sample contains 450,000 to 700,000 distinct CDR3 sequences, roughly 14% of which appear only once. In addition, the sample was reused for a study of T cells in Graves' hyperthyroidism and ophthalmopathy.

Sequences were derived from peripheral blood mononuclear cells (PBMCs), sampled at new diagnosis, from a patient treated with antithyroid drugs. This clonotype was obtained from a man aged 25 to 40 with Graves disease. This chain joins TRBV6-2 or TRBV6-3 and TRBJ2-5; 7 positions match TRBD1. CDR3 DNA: TGTGCCAGCAGTTACTCACAGGGGCAGACCCAGTACTTC. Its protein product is CASSYSQGQTQYF.